Included here is one T cell receptor beta chain sequence, with context. Its antigen is unidentified. The sample belongs to a study of T cell repertoires in cytomegalovirus infection. Study overall: In public TCR beta signatures, there were indications of both CMV infection and matching HLA type.

The germline V gene encodes CDR1 MGHRA and CDR2 YSYEKL. The CDR3 covers 16 residues. The ends were cut back, 0 bases at V and 1 base at J, with 11 bases in the middle. TCRdb called the reads again in MiXCR, with one record for every CDR3 protein. The table records roughly 150,000 distinct CDR3 sequences, about a sixth of them present only once. Study-level findings and limits: Using cumulative public TCR beta family frequency, the authors identified those who carried CMV together with the relevant HLA. HLA-C-restricted CMV clonotypes gave the most frequent clonotype in two of eight donors.

The sequence was collected from a human donor in good health (CMV status not recorded). Some clones in this sample may be carry-over from other donors' samples. The chain links TRBV4-1 to TRBJ2-3, with D possibly called TRBD1 or TRBD2 (6 bases each). Sequenced material: CD8+ T cells from PBMCs. The DNA of the CDR3 is TGCGCCAGCAGCCAAGATGGGGGGACACGCACAGATACGCAGTATTTT. Its protein is CASSQDGGTRTDTQYF.